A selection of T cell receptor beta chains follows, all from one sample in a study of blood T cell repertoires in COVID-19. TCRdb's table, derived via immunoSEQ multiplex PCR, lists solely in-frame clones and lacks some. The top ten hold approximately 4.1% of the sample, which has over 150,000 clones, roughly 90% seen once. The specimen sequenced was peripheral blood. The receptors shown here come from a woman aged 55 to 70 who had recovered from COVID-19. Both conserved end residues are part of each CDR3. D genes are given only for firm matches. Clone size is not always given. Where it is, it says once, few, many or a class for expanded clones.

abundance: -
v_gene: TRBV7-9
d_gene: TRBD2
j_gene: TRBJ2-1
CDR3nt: TGTGCCAGCAGCTCCGTTGAAGCGGGGGTGGATGAGCAGTTCTTC
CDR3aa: CASSSVEAGVDEQFF

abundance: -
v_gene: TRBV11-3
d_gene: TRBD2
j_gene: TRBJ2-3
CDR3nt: TGTGCCAGCAGCTCACGAGGGCGGGGGGCCACAGATACGCAGTATTTT
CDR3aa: CASSSRGRGATDTQYF

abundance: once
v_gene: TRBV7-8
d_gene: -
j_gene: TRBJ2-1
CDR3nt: TGTGCCAGCAGCCCGACTGGAAATGAGCAGTTCTTC
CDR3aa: CASSPTGNEQFF

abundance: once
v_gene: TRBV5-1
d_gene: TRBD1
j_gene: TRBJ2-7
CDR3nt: TGCGCCAGCAGCTCCCGGGGATACGGGGACAGCTACGAGCAGTACTTC
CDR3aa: CASSSRGYGDSYEQYF

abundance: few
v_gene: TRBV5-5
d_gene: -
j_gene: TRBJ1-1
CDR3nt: TGTGCCAGCAGCTTACAGATGAACACTGAAGCTTTCTTT
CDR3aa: CASSLQMNTEAFF

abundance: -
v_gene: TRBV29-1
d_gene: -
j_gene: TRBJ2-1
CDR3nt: TGCAGCGTTGAGGTGCCCAGTGAGCAGTTCTTC
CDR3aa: CSVEVPSEQFF

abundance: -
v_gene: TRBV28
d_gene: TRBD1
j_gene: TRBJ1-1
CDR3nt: TGTGCCAGCAGTTCGGGACAGGGGATGAACACTGAAGCTTTCTTT
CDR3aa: CASSSGQGMNTEAFF

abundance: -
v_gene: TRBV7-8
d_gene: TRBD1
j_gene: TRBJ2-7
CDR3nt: TGTGCCAGCAGCCGGGACAGAGACTACGAGCAGTACTTC
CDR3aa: CASSRDRDYEQYF

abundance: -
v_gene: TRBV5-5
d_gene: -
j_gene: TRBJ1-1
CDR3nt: TGTGCCAGCAGCTTGGCCGGGAGGGGCACTGAAGCTTTCTTT
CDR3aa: CASSLAGRGTEAFF

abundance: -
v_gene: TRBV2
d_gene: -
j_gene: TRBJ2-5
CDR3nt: TGTGCCAGCAGTGAGGTTCAGGGGGGAGAGACCCAGTACTTC
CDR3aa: CASSEVQGGETQYF

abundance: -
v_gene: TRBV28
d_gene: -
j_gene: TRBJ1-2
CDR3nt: TGTGCCAGCAGTTTCCGGGAAGCTGGCTACACCTTC
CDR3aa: CASSFREAGYTF

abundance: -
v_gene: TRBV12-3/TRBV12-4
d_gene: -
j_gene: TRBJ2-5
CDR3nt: TGTGCCAGCAGTCCCGGGGGAGCAGAGACCCAGTACTTC
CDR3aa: CASSPGGAETQYF

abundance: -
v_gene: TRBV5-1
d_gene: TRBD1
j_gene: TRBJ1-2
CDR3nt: TGCGCCAGCAGCGGACAGGGGGCGTATGGCTACACCTTC
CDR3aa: CASSGQGAYGYTF

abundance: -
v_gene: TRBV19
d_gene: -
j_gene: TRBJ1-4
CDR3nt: TGTGCCAGTAAGGCCACAGGGCTATCTAATGAAAAACTGTTTTTT
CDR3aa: CASKATGLSNEKLFF

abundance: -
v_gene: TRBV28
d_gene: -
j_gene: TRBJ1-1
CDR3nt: TGTGCCAGCAATTCCGGGGTGGCGGGGACCACTGAAGCTTTCTTT
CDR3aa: CASNSGVAGTTEAFF

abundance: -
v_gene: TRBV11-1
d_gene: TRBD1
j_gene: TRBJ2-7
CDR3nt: TGTGCCAGCAGCCCGTCACGGAGACAGGGCGCCTACGAGCAGTACTTC
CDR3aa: CASSPSRRQGAYEQYF

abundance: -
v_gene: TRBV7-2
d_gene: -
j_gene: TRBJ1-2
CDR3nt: TGTGCCAGCAGGGGAAGGGGGACCGATGGCTACACCTTC
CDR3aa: CASRGRGTDGYTF

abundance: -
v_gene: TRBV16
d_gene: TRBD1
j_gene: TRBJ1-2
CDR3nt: TGTGCCAGCAGCTTAATAGGTGGGACAGCCTATGGCTACACCTTC
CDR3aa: CASSLIGGTAYGYTF

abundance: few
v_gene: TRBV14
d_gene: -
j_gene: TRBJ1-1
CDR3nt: TGTGCCAGCAGCGACCCAGGGTTCGTGAACACTGAAGCTTTCTTT
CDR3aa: CASSDPGFVNTEAFF

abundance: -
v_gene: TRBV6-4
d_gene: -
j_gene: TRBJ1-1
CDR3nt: TGTGCCAGCAGTGAGGGGGAGGGTGTAAGAGCTTTCTTT
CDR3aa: CASSEGEGVRAFF

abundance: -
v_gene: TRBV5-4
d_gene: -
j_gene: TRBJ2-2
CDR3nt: TGTGCCAGCAGCAGCCAGGGGTCGGCCGGGGAGCTGTTTTTT
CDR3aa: CASSSQGSAGELFF

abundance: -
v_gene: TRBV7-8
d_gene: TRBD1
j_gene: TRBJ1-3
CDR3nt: TGTGCCAGCAGCTTAACAGGGGGCTTAGACACCATATATTTT
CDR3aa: CASSLTGGLDTIYF

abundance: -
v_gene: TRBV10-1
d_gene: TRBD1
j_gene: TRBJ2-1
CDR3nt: TGCGCCAGCAGGCCTGACAGGGCAACCTACAATGAGCAGTTCTTC
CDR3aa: CASRPDRATYNEQFF

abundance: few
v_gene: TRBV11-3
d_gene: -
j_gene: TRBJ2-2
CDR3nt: TGTGCCAGCAGCTTAGATTCTACAGGTTCCGGGGAGCTGTTTTTT
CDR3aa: CASSLDSTGSGELFF

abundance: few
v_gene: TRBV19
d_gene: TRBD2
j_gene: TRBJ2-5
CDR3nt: TGTGCCTCCTCCGGGCGGGGGGTCAGGGGGACCCAGTACTTC
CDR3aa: CASSGRGVRGTQYF

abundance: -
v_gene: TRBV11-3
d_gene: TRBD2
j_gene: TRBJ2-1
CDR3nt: TGTGCCAGCAGCCCGGGGGGGCTCGGCGATGAGCAGTTCTTC
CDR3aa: CASSPGGLGDEQFF

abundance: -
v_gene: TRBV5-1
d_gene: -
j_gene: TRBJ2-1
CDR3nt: TGCGCCAGCAGCTCCGACAATGAGCAGTTCTTC
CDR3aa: CASSSDNEQFF

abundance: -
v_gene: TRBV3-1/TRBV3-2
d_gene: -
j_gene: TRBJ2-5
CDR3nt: TGTGCCAGCAGCCAAGTCGGAGGGGGCATGGAGACCCAGTACTTC
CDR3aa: CASSQVGGGMETQYF

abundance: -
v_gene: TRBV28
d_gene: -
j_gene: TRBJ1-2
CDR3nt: TGTGCCAGCAGTTTATTGGCCGCTTCTCCCTATGGCTACACCTTC
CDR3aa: CASSLLAASPYGYTF

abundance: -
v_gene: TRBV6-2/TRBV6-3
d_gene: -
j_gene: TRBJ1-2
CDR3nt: TGTGCCAGCAGTTACGTGCAGGGGATTAATGGCTACACCTTC
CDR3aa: CASSYVQGINGYTF

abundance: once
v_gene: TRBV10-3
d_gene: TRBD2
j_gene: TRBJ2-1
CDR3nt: TGTGCCATCAAGGGACTAGCGGCCTCTAGCTCCTACAATGAGCAGTTCTTC
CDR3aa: CAIKGLAASSSYNEQFF

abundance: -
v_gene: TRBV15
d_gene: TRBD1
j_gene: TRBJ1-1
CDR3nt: TGTGCCACCAGCACACCGGGACAGGGGAACACTGAAGCTTTCTTT
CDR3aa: CATSTPGQGNTEAFF

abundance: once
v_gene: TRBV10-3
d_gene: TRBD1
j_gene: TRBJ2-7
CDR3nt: TGTGCCATCAAGAGTGCCGGGACAGAGTACGAGCAGTACTTC
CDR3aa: CAIKSAGTEYEQYF